This T cell receptor beta chain was obtained from a study of blood T cell repertoires in COVID-19. The CDR3 length is 15 residues. The trim removed 0 bases at V and 3 bases at J, leaving 5 bases unmatched. From germline, CDR1 is SGHRS and CDR2 YFSETQ. TCRdb keeps only in-frame clones here, not all; method: immunoSEQ multiplex PCR. The table records about 150,000 clones, more than 85% of them present only once. Sequenced: peripheral blood. The TCR originated in a woman in her 70s with acute or convalescent COVID-19. The rearrangement joins TRBV5-1 to TRBJ2-7, with TRBD2 matching over 8 bases. The CDR3 is CASSLVASGFYEQYF. CDR3 nucleotides: TGCGCCAGCAGCTTGGTGGCTAGCGGGTTCTACGAGCAGTACTTC.